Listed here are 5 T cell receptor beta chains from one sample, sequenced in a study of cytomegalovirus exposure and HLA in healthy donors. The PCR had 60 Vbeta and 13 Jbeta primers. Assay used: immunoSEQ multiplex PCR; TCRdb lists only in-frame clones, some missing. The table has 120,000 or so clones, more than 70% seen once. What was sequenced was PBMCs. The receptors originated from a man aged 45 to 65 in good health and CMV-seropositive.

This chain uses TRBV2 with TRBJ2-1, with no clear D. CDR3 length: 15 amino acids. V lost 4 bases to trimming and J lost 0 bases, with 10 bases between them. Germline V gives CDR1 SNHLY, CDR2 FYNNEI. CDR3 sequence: CASSGLPSSYNEQFF. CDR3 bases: TGTGCCAGCAGTGGACTGCCGAGCTCCTACAATGAGCAGTTCTTC.

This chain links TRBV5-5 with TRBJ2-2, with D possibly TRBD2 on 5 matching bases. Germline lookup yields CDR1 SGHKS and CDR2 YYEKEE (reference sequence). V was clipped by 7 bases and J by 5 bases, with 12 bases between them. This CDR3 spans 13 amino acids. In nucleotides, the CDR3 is TGTGCCAGCGACGAGTGGGAGACCGGGGAGCTGTTTTTT. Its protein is CASDEWETGELFF.

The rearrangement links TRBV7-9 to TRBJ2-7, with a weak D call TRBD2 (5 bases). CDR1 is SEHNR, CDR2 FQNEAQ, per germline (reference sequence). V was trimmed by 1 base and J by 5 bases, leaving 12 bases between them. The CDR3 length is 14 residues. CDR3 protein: CASSLGAGVDEQYF. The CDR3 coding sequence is TGTGCCAGCAGCTTAGGGGCCGGGGTCGACGAGCAGTACTTC.

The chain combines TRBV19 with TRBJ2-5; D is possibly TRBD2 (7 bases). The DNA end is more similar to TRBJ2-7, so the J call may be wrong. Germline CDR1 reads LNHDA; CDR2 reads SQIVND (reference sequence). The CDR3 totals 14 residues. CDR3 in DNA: TGTGCCAGTAGTAGTAGGGGGGGCTCCTACGAGCAGTACTTC. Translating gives CASSSRGGSYEQYF.

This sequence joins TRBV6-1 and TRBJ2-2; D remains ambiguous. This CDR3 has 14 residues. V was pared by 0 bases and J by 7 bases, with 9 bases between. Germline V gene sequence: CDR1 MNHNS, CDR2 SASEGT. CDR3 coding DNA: TGTGCCAGCAGTGAAGCCCGGGTATTCGGGGAGCTGTTTTTT. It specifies CASSEARVFGELFF.